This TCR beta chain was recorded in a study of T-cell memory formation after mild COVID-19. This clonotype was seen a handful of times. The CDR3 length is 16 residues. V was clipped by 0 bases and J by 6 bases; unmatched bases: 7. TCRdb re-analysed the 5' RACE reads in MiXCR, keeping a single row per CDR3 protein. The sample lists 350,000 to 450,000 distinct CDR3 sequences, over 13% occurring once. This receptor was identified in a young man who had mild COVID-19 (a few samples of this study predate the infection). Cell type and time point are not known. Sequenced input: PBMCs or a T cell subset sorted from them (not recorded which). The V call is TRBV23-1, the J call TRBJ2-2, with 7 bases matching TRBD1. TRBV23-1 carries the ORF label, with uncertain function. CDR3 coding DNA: TGCGCCAGCAGTCAATCGTCCAGGGGGAAAGCCGGGGAGCTGTTTTTT. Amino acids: CASSQSSRGKAGELFF.